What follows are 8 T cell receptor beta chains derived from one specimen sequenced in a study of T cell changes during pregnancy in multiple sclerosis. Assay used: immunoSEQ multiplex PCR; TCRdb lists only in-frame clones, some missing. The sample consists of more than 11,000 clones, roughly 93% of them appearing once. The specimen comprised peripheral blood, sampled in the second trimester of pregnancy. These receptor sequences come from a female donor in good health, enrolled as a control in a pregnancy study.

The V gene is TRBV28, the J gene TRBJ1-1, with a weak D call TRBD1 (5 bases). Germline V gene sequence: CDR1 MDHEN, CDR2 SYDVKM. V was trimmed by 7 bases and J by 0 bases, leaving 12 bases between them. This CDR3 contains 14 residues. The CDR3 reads CASTPGSMNTEAFF. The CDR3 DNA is TGTGCCAGCACCCCAGGGTCAATGAACACTGAAGCTTTCTTT.

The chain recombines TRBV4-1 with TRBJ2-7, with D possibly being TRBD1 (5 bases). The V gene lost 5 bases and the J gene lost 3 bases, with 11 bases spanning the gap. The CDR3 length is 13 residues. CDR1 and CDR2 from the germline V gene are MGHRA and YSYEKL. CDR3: CASSKQQGYEQYF. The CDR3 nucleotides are TGCGCCAGCAGCAAACAGCAGGGCTACGAGCAGTACTTC.

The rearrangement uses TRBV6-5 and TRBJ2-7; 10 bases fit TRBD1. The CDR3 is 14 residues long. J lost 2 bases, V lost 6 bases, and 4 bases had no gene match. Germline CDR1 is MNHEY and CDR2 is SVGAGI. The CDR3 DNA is TGTGCCAGCAGGAGGACAGGGGGTACCTACGAGCAGTACTTC. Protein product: CASRRTGGTYEQYF.

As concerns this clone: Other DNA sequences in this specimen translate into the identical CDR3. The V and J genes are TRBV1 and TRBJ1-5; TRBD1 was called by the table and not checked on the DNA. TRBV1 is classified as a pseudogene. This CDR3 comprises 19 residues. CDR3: CTSSQDPGQGPTNNQPQHF. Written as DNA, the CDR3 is TGCACCAGCAGCCAGGATCCGGGACAGGGGCCGACAAACAACCAGCCCCAGCATTTT.

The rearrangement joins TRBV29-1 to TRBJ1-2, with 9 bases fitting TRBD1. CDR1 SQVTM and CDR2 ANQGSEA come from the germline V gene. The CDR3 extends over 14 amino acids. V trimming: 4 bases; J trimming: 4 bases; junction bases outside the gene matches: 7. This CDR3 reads CSVGRTGEGYGYTF. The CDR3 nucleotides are TGCAGCGTTGGAAGGACAGGGGAGGGCTATGGCTACACCTTC.

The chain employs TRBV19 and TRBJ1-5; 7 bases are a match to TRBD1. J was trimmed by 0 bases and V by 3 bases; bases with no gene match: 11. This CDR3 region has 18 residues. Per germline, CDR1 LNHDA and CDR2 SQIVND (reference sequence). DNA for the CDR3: TGTGCCAGTAGTATTACCAGGGGGTTTACTTATAGCAATCAGCCCCAGCATTTT. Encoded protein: CASSITRGFTYSNQPQHF.

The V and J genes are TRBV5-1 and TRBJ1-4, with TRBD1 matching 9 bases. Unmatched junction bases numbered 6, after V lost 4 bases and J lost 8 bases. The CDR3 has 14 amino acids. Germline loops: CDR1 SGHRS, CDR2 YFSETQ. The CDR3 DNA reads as TGCGCCAGCAGCCAGGGACAGGGTATGGAAAAACTGTTTTTT. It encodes CASSQGQGMEKLFF.

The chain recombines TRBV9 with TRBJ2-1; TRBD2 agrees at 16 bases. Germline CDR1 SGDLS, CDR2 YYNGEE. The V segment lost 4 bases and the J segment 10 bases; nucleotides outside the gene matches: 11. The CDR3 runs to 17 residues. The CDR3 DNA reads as TGTGCCAGCAGCCCTCTCCCGGGGACTAGCGGGAGGGTAGAGCAGTTCTTC. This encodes CASSPLPGTSGRVEQFF.